This paragraph reports one T cell receptor beta chain. Its antigen is currently not known. No much larger clone exists at a distance of one base, and base qualities are not known. This entry comes from a study of blood T cell repertoires in COVID-19 (dated by TCRdb to the early 2020s). Describing the broader study: Samples from collaborators originated in the United States, Italy and Spain and spanned both the acute and convalescent phases of COVID-19. A de-identified subject ID, COVID-19 status, age in years and sex were almost always included in the sample metadata. The prospective study material was composed of cDNA or gDNA derived from T cells, B-cell-depleted T cells, or PBMCs. Samples were obtained from the ongoing ImmuneRACE study (first 160 participants) and from about 1,300 subjects provided by 6 global collaborators. The repertoires were released in a freely available public database intended as a resource for research on the immune response to SARS-CoV-2. Subjects who had been exposed to COVID-19, were actively infected with it, or had recovered from it provided the deeply sampled blood TCRbeta repertoires that made up the dataset. Where available, HLA class I and class II types were taken from metadata supplied by the sample provider and were not determined by assay-based typing.

Points the paper makes about the study in general: The amount of clinical and demographic metadata varied by source and participant and was provided uncurated.

V gives up 2 bases and J gives up 10 bases, and the segment between their germline ends measures 9 bases. The CDR3 starts with the cysteine, ends with the phenylalanine, and has 13 residues. Kept here is only the CDR3 DNA, which spans 39 bases and is read in frame from base 1. Taken from the germline V gene, the CDR1 and CDR2 loops are SNHLY and FYNNEI. The immunoSEQ Assay, a bias-controlled multiplex PCR, was used to amplify TCRbeta CDR3 regions from genomic DNA. The original pipeline was this. Within the assay, amplification of reference gene primers was used to estimate how many nucleated cells each sample contained. To quantify the absolute abundance of each unique TCRbeta CDR3 rearrangement, sequence reads were collapsed and filtered. For each sample, productive Simpson clonality was calculated by taking the square root of Simpson's diversity index across productive rearrangements. TCRdb limited this immuneACCESS table to in-frame rearrangements with V and J called. A share of clones is missing; checked studies link under half to unresolved V genes, and the rest is unexplained. Clonal size and the V and J genes are those of that table, whereas D and trimming came from the DNA. For this sample the table gives approximately 61,000 clones, of which over 80% were detected only once. The ten largest make up approximately 5% of the sample.

Whole blood was collected in K2EDTA tubes by collaborating institutions according to the institutions' own protocols. For TCRbeta analysis, collaborator samples were shipped as frozen whole blood, as isolated PBMCs, or as DNA extracted from either sample type. Sequences were obtained from peripheral blood. The chain uses TRBV2 and TRBJ1-6, with no confidently assigned D gene. The sequence derives from a man aged 70-80 years with acute or convalescent COVID-19. The CDR3 has the sequence CASSEQVGSPLHF. The nucleotides read TGTGCCAGCAGTGAACAGGTTGGCTCACCCCTCCACTTT.